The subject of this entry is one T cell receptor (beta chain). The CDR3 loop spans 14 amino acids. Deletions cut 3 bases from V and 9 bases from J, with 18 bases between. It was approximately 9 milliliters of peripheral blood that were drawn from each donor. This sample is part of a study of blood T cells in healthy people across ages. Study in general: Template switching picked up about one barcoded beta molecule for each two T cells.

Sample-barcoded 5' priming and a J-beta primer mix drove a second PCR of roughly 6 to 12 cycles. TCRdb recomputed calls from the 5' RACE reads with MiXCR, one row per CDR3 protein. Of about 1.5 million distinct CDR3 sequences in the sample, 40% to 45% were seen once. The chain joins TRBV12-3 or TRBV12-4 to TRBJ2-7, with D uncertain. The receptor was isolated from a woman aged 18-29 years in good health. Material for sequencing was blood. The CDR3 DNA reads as TGTGCCAGCAGTTTTACCAGGCGAGATGTGGGGCAGTACTTC. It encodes CASSFTRRDVGQYF.